Sequencing of this T cell receptor (beta chain) was carried out in a study of T cell changes during pregnancy in multiple sclerosis. The trim removed 2 bases at V and 7 bases at J, leaving 5 bases unmatched. This CDR3 comprises 15 residues. In germline, CDR1 is MDHEN, CDR2 SYDVKM. Assay used: immunoSEQ multiplex PCR; TCRdb lists only in-frame clones, some missing. This repertoire shows under 100,000 clones, approximately 90% found once; its top ten account for roughly 1.9%. This clone was seen once. The source is a female donor in good health, enrolled as a control in a pregnancy study. The sequences come from peripheral blood, collected in the first trimester of pregnancy. The chain employs TRBV28 and TRBJ2-2, with 9 bases lining up with TRBD1. The chain's CDR3 is CASSLKGQGVGELFF. Here the CDR3 DNA reads TGTGCCAGCAGTTTAAAGGGACAGGGCGTCGGGGAGCTGTTTTTT.